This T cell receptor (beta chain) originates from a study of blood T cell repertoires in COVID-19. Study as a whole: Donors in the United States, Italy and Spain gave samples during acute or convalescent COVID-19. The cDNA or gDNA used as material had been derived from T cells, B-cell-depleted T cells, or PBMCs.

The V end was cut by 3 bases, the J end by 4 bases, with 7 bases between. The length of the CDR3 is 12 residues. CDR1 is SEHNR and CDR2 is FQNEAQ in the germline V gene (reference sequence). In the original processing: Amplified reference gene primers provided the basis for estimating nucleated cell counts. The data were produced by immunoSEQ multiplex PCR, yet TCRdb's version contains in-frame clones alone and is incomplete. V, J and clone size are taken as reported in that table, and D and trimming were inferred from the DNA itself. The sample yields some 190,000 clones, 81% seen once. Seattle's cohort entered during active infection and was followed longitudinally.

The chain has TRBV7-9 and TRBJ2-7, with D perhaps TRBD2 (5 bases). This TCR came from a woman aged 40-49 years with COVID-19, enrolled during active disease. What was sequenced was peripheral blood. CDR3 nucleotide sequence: TGTGCCAGCAGCTTTAGCGAATACGAGCAGTACTTC. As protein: CASSFSEYEQYF.